This T cell receptor (beta chain) was captured by sequencing in a study of CD8+CD57+ T cells in acquired aplastic anemia. Study conclusions and caveats: Found in both controls and patients were approximately 31 CD8+ CDR3 sequences. Patients showed no significant difference from controls in CD8+ Simpson's diversity.

Genomic DNA provided the template from which TCR beta VDJ and CDR3 profiles were obtained. A single record per CDR3 protein comes from TCRdb applying MiXCR to the reads. The table lists 150,000 to 200,000 distinct CDR3 sequences, roughly three fifths of them singletons, with approximately 46% in the top ten. The patients chosen for sequencing had shown expansion of CD8+CD57+ cells (detected by flow cytometry). Patients had not yet gotten any therapy when their blood was taken for sampling. In regard to this clonotype: What it binds is unknown.

The CDR3 runs to 15 residues. Germline V lookup: CDR1 DFQATT, CDR2 SNEGSKA (reference sequence). V lost 6 bases, J lost 0 bases, and 18 bases lay in between. J is TRBJ2-7 and V is TRBV20-1; weak D call: TRBD2 (5 bases). Sequenced sample: sorted CD4+, CD8+, or CD8+CD57+ T cells (not recorded which) from PBMCs. This receptor was taken from a human donor with aplastic anemia. Written as DNA, the CDR3 is TGCAGTGCGGAAGACTGGGAGAACGGCTCCTACGAGCAGTACTTC. Translating it yields CSAEDWENGSYEQYF.